The clone carrying this T cell receptor (beta chain) appeared a few times. Each subset's genomic DNA was split evenly across several immunoSEQ plates. Generated by immunoSEQ multiplex PCR, the TCRdb table keeps only in-frame clones and is missing some. The sample carries more than 400,000 clones, about 78% recorded once. Genomic DNA of unsorted samples came from around 84 million PBMCs. Trimming cost V 1 base and J 6 bases, with 12 bases left between them. CDR1 is SGHAT and CDR2 is FQNNGV in the germline V gene. The CDR3 is 14 amino acids. The data are from a study of shared clonotypes between healthy human individuals.

The J gene is TRBJ1-2, the V gene TRBV11-2, with D hard to call. The clonotype was recovered from a woman between 40 and 55 years old in good health. Some clones in this sample may be carry-over from other donors' samples. Sequencing used PBMCs. The CDR3 loop reads CASSLVFGSHGYTF. In DNA, the CDR3 is TGTGCCAGCAGCTTAGTCTTCGGTTCCCATGGCTACACCTTC.